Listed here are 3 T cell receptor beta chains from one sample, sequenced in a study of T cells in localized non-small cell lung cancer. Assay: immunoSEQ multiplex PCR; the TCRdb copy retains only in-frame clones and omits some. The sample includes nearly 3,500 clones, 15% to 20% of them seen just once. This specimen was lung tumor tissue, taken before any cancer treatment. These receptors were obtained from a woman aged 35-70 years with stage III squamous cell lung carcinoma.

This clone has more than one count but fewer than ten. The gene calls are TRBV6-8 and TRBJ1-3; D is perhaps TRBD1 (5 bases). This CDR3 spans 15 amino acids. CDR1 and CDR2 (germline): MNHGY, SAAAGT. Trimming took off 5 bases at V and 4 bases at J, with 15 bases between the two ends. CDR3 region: CASSTTGGRGNTIYF. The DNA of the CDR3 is TGTGCCAGCAGTACCACCGGGGGTCGGGGAAACACCATATATTTT.

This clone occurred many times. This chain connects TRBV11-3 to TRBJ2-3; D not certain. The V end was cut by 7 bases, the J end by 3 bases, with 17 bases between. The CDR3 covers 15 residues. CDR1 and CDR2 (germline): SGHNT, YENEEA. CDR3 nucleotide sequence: TGTGCCAGCATCGGACGAAGGATTGCGACAGATACGCAGTATTTT. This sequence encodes CASIGRRIATDTQYF.

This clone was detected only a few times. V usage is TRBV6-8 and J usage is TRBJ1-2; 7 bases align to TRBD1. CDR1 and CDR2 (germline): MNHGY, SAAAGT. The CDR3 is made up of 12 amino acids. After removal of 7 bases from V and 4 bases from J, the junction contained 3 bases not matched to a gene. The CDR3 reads CASKTGSYGYTF. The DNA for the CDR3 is TGTGCCAGCAAGACAGGGAGCTATGGCTACACCTTC.